What follows are 5 T cell receptor beta chains derived from one specimen sequenced in a study of control samples from healthy donors and cancer patients. The repertoire was sequenced with immunoSEQ multiplex PCR; TCRdb's copy has only in-frame clones and lacks some. The sample yields 60,000 to 75,000 clones, about 87% seen once. Sequencing used blood. These receptors were collected from a man over 45 in good health.

V and J are TRBV5-4 and TRBJ1-6; 10 bases are a match to TRBD1. This CDR3 contains 15 residues. Germline assignment: CDR1 SGHNT and CDR2 YYREEE (reference sequence). Germline trimming cut 5 bases from V and 7 bases from J; bases unmatched to any gene: 6. The CDR3 protein is CASRSTGGGNSPLHF. CDR3 nucleotide sequence: TGTGCCAGCAGATCGACAGGGGGCGGGAATTCACCCCTCCACTTT.

The chain carries TRBV19 and TRBJ2-7, with D maybe TRBD2 (5 bases). The germline V gene has CDR1 LNHDA and CDR2 SQIVND (reference sequence). V shed 3 bases and J shed 7 bases, with 13 bases lying between them. The CDR3 spans 13 residues. Here the CDR3 reads CASSIGSSGEQYF. CDR3 bases: TGTGCCAGTAGTATCGGATCCTCGGGAGAGCAGTACTTC.

The V call is TRBV9, the J call TRBJ1-4; no clear D gene. The CDR3 has 14 amino acids. V lost 3 bases to trimming and J lost 0 bases, with 6 bases between them. The germline CDR1 and CDR2 sequences are SGDLS and YYNGEE. CDR3 residues: CASSDTATNEKLFF. The CDR3 coding sequence is TGTGCCAGCAGCGACACGGCAACTAATGAAAAACTGTTTTTT.

The chain couples TRBV21-1 to TRBJ2-7; the table gives TRBD1 as D, unverified against the DNA. TRBV21-1 is noted as a pseudogene. This CDR3 has 16 amino acids. This CDR3 is CASSKVRNRGLYEQYF. The CDR3 DNA follows: TGTGCCAGCAGCAAGGTCAGGAACAGGGGGCTGTACGAGCAGTACTTC.

The chain couples TRBV5-4 to TRBJ2-7; D possibly uses TRBD1 or TRBD2 (6 bases each). The germline V gene encodes CDR1 SGHNT and CDR2 YYREEE (reference sequence). This CDR3 contains 15 residues. Trimming stripped 1 base from V and 3 bases from J, with 14 bases between. CDR3 region: CASSLPTGAGYEQYF. CDR3 DNA: TGTGCCAGCAGCTTGCCCACGGGGGCAGGCTACGAGCAGTACTTC.